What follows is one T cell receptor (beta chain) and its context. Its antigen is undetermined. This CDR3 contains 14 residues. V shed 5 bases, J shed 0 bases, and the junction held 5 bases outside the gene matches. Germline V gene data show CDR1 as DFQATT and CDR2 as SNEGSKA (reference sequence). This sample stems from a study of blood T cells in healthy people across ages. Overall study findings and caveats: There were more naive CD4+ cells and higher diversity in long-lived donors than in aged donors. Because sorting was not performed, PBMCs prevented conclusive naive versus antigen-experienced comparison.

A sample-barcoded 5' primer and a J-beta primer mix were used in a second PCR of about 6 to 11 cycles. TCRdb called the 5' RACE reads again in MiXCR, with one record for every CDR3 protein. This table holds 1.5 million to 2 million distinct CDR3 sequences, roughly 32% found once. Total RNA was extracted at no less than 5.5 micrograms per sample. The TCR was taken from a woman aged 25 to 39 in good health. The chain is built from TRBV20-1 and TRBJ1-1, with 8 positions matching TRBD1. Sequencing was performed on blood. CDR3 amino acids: CSALHRGMNTEAFF. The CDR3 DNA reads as TGCAGTGCTTTACACAGGGGGATGAACACTGAAGCTTTCTTT.